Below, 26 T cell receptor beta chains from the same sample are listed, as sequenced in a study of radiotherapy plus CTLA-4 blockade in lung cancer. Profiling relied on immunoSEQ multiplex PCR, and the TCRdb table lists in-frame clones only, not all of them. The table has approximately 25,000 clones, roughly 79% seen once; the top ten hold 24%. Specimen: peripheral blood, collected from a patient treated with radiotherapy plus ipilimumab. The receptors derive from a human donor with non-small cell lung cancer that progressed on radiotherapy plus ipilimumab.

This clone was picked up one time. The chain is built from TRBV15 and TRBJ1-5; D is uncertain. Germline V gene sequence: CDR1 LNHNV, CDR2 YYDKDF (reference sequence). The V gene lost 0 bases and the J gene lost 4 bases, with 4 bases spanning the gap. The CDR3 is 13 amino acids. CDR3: CATSRDGNQPQHF. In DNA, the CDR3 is TGTGCCACCAGCAGAGATGGGAATCAGCCCCAGCATTTT.

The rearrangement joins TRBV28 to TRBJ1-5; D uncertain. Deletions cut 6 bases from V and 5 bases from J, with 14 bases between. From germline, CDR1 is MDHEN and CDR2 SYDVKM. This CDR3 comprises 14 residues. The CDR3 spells CASSVPGRDQPQHF. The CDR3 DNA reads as TGTGCCAGCAGCGTCCCGGGTCGGGATCAGCCCCAGCATTTT.

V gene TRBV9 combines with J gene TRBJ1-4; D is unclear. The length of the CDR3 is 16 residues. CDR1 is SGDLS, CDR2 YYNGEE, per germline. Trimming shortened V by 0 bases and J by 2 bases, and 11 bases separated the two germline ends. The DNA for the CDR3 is TGTGCCAGCAGCGTAGAGGACCTACGGACTAATGAAAAACTGTTTTTT. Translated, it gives CASSVEDLRTNEKLFF.

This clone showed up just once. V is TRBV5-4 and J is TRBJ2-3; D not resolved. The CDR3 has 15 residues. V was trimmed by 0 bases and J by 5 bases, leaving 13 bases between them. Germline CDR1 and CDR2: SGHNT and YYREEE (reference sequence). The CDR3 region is CASSLDQSAQDTQYF. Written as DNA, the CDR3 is TGTGCCAGCAGCTTGGACCAGTCGGCTCAAGATACGCAGTATTTT.

The CDR3 DNA is TGTGCCAGCAGTGAGGGTCCCTCGGCAGATACGCAGTATTTT. It codes for CASSEGPSADTQYF. The chain couples TRBV6-5 to TRBJ2-3; the D gene is possibly TRBD2 (5 bases). V gave up 5 bases and J gave up 4 bases, with 13 bases separating them. The germline V gene encodes CDR1 MNHEY and CDR2 SVGAGI. The CDR3 loop spans 14 amino acids.

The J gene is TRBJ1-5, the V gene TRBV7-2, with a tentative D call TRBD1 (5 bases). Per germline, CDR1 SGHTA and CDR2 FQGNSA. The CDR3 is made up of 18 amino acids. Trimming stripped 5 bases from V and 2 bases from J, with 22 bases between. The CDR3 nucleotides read TGTGCCAGCAGCCTTAAACCGCCCGGCTGGGGGGGCAATCAGCCCCAGCATTTT. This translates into CASSLKPPGWGGNQPQHF. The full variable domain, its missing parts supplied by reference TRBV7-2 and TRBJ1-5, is GAGVSQSPSNKVTEKGKDVELRCDPISGHTALYWYRQSLGQGLEFLIYFQGNSAPDKSGLPSDRFSAERTGGSVSTLTIQRTQQEDSAVYLCASSLKPPGWGGNQPQHFGDGTRLSIL.

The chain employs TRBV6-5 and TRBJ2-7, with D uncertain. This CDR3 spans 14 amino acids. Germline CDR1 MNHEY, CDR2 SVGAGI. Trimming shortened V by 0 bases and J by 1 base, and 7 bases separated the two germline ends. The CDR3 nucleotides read TGTGCCAGCAGTTACTCGGCAGATTCCTACGAGCAGTACTTC. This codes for CASSYSADSYEQYF.

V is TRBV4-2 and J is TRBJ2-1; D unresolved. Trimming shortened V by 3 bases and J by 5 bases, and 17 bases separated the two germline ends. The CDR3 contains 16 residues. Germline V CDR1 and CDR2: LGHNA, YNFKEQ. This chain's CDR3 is CASSHENRGFHNEQFF. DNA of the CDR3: TGTGCCAGCAGCCATGAAAACCGAGGATTCCACAATGAGCAGTTCTTC.

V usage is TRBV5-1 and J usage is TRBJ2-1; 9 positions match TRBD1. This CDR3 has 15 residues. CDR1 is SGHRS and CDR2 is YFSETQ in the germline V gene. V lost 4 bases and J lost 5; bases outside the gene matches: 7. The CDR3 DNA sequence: TGCGCCAGCAGCCCTACGGGACAGGGAAACAATGAGCAGTTCTTC. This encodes CASSPTGQGNNEQFF.

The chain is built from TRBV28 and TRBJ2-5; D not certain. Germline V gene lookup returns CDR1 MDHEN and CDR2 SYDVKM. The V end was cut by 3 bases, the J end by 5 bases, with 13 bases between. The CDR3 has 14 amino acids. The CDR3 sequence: CASSFGRLQETQYF. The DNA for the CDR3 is TGTGCCAGCAGTTTTGGTCGACTCCAGGAGACCCAGTACTTC.

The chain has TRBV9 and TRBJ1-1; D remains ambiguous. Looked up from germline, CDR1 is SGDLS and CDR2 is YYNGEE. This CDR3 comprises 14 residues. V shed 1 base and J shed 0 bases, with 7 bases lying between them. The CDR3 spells CASSVLDLNTEAFF. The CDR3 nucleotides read TGTGCCAGCAGCGTACTCGACCTGAACACTGAAGCTTTCTTT. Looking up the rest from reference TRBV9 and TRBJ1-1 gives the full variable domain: DSGVTQTPKHLITATGQRVTLRCSPRSGDLSVYWYQQSLDQGLQFLIQYYNGEERAKGNILERFSAQQFPDLHSELNLSSLELGDSALYFCASSVLDLNTEAFFGQGTRLTVV.

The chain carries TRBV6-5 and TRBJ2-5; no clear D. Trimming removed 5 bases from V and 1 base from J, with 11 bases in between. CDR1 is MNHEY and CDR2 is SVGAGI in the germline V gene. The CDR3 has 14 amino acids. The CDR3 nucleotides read TGTGCCAGCAGTGAATCGGTAGTCCAAGAGACCCAGTACTTC. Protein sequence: CASSESVVQETQYF.

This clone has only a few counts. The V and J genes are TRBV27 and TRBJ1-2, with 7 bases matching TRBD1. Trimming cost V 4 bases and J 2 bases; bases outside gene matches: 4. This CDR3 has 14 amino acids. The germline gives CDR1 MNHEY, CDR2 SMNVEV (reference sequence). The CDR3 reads CASSSEGANYGYTF. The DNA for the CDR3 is TGTGCCAGCAGTTCGGAGGGGGCGAACTATGGCTACACCTTC.

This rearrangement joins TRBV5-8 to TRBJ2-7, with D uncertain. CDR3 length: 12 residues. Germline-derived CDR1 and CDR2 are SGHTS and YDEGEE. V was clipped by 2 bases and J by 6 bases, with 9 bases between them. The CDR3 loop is CASSFGGSEQYF. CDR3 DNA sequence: TGTGCCAGCAGCTTCGGCGGCTCCGAGCAGTACTTC.

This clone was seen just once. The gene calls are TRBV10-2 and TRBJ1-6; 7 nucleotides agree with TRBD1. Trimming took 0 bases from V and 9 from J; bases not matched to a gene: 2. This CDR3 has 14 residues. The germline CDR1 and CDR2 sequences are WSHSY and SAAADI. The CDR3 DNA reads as TGCGCCAGCAGTGAGTCAGGGGGCGGTTCACCCCTCCACTTT. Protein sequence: CASSESGGGSPLHF.

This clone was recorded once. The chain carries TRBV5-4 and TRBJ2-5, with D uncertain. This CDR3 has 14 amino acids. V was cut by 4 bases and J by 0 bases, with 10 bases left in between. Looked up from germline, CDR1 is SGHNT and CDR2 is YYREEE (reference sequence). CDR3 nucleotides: TGTGCCAGCAGCCCGACCGGGTACCAAGAGACCCAGTACTTC. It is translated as CASSPTGYQETQYF.

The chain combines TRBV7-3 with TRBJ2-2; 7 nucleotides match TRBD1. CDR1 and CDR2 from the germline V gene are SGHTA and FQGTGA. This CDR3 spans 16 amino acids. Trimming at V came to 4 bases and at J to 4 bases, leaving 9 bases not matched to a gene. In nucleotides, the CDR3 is TGTGCCAGCAGCTCTCAGACAGGGTCTTCCACCGGGGAGCTGTTTTTT. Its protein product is CASSSQTGSSTGELFF.

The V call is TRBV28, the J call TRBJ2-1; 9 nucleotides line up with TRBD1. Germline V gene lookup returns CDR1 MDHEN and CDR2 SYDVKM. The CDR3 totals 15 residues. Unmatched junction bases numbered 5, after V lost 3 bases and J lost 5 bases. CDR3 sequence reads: CASSLGQGSHNEQFF. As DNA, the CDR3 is TGTGCCAGCAGTTTGGGACAGGGATCACACAATGAGCAGTTCTTC.

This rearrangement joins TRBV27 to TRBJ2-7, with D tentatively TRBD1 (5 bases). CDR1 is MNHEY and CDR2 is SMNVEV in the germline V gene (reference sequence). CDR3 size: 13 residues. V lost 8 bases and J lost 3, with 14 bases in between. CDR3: CASGEQVLYEQYF. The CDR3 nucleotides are TGTGCCAGCGGGGAACAGGTCCTCTACGAGCAGTACTTC.

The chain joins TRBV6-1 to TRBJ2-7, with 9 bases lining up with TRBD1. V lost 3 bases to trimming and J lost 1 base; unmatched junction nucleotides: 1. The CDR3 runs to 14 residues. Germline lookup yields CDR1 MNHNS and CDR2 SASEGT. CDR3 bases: TGTGCCAGCAGTGACGGGACAGGGTCCTACGAGCAGTACTTC. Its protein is CASSDGTGSYEQYF.

The CDR3 DNA follows: TGTGCCAGCAGCTTAGCGGAGGCTAGCGGGGGGACCCAGTACTTC. It encodes CASSLAEASGGTQYF. The genes are TRBV7-2 and TRBJ2-5; 10 nucleotides align to TRBD2. V dropped 0 bases and J dropped 7; count of bases not matched to a gene: 5. This CDR3 comprises 15 residues. Germline V gene data show CDR1 as SGHTA and CDR2 as FQGNSA.

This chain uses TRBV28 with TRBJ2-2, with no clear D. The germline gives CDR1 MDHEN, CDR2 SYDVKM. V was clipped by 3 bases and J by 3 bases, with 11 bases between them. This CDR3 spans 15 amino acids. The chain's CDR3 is CASSFQQTHTGELFF. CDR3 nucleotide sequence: TGTGCCAGCAGTTTCCAGCAAACCCACACCGGGGAGCTGTTTTTT.

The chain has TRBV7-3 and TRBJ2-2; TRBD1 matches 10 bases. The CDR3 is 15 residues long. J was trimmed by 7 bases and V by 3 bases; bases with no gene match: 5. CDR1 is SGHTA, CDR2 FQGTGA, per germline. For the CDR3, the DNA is TGTGCCAGCAGCTTGACAGGGGGCATTGGCGGGGAGCTGTTTTTT. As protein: CASSLTGGIGGELFF. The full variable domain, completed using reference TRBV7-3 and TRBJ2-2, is GAGVSQTPSNKVTEKGKYVELRCDPISGHTALYWYRQSLGQGPEFLIYFQGTGAADDSGLPNDRFFAVRPEGSVSTLKIQRTERGDSAVYLCASSLTGGIGGELFFGEGSRLTVL.

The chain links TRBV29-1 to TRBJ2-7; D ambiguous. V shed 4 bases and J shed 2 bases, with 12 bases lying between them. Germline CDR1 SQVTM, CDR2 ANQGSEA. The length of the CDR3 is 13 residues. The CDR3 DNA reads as TGCAGCGTTGTCGTCGGGTCCACCTACGAGCAGTACTTC. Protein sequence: CSVVVGSTYEQYF.

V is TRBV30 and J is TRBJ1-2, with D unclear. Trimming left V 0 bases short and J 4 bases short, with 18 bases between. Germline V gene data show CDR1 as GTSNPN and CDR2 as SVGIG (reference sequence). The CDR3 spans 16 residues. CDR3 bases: TGTGCCTGGAGTGTAGGCAGCTGGGAGGAGAGCTATGGCTACACCTTC. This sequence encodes CAWSVGSWEESYGYTF.

CDR3 amino acids: CASSDGLVRGTDTQYF. CDR3 coding DNA: TGTGCCAGCAGTGATGGACTCGTTCGGGGCACAGATACGCAGTATTTT. V gene TRBV6-1 combines with J gene TRBJ2-3; D may be TRBD2 (5 bases). The CDR3 extends over 16 amino acids. The V gene's germline CDR1 is MNHNS and CDR2 SASEGT. Trimming removed 3 bases at V and 1 base at J, with 14 bases between.